These T cell receptor beta chains were read from a single sample in a study of Graves' ophthalmopathy and Graves' hyperthyroidism. TCRdb redid the calling of the multiplex PCR reads with MiXCR, one entry per CDR3 protein. The sample shows 150,000 to 200,000 distinct CDR3 sequences, approximately 40% of them seen only once. The sequenced sample was peripheral blood. The origin of the receptors is a young man with Graves' ophthalmopathy. CDR3s include the opening cysteine and the closing phenylalanine or tryptophan. The D gene is left open where the match is weak. The size of a clone is reported for some rows only, either as once, few or many, or as a class for expanded clones.

CDR3 DNA: TGTGCCATTCGAGGTACAGGGGGCTCCTATAATTCACCCCTCCACTTT; CDR3 protein: CAIRGTGGSYNSPLHF; V gene: TRBV10-3; J gene: TRBJ1-6; clone size: many; D gene: TRBD1
CDR3 DNA: TGTGCCAGCAGCTTACCCCTAGGGCGGGGGGCCGAGCAGTACTTC; CDR3 protein: CASSLPLGRGAEQYF; V gene: TRBV7-2; J gene: TRBJ2-7; clone size: many; D gene: TRBD2
CDR3 DNA: TGTGCCACTCGGACAGGGAGGAACACTGAAGCTTTCTTT; CDR3 protein: CATRTGRNTEAFF; V gene: TRBV6-2/TRBV6-3; J gene: TRBJ1-1; clone size: -; D gene: TRBD1
CDR3 DNA: TGTGCCAGCAGCTTAGTAGCGACTAGCGGTTCCACCGGGGAGCTGTTTTTT; CDR3 protein: CASSLVATSGSTGELFF; V gene: TRBV11-1; J gene: TRBJ2-2; clone size: once; D gene: TRBD2
CDR3 DNA: TGTGCCAGCAGCTCGACCCGGGTCAGGGACTATGGCTACACCTTC; CDR3 protein: CASSSTRVRDYGYTF; V gene: TRBV7-2; J gene: TRBJ1-2; clone size: -; D gene: -
CDR3 DNA: TGTGCCAGCAGCAGGACTAGCGGGAGTTCCTCCTACGAGCAGTACTTC; CDR3 protein: CASSRTSGSSSYEQYF; V gene: TRBV6-5; J gene: TRBJ2-7; clone size: many; D gene: TRBD2
CDR3 DNA: TGTGCCAGCAGCCCAGGGGAGGGGACTGAAGCTTTCTTT; CDR3 protein: CASSPGEGTEAFF; V gene: TRBV6-2/TRBV6-3; J gene: TRBJ1-1; clone size: many; D gene: -
CDR3 DNA: TGTGCCAGTTCTGAGGACAGATTTAAAGAGACCCAGTACTTC; CDR3 protein: CASSEDRFKETQYF; V gene: TRBV19; J gene: TRBJ2-5; clone size: -; D gene: -
CDR3 DNA: TGTGCCATCAGAGGACTGGCGAAACCCTACGAGCAGTACTTC; CDR3 protein: CAIRGLAKPYEQYF; V gene: TRBV10-3; J gene: TRBJ2-7; clone size: -; D gene: -
CDR3 DNA: TGTGCCACCAGCAGAGATGCGGGGGGACTTAAGACCCAGTACTTC; CDR3 protein: CATSRDAGGLKTQYF; V gene: TRBV15; J gene: TRBJ2-5; clone size: many; D gene: TRBD2
CDR3 DNA: TGTGCCAGCAGTTGGACAGGGAAAGGGCAGCCCCAGCATTTT; CDR3 protein: CASSWTGKGQPQHF; V gene: TRBV28; J gene: TRBJ1-5; clone size: -; D gene: TRBD1
CDR3 DNA: TGTGCCAGCAGCCCCCGGACAGGTGGAGAGACCCAGTACTTC; CDR3 protein: CASSPRTGGETQYF; V gene: TRBV11-2; J gene: TRBJ2-5; clone size: many; D gene: TRBD1
CDR3 DNA: TGTGCTAGTGGTCCTCCTGGAAACACCATATATTTT; CDR3 protein: CASGPPGNTIYF; V gene: TRBV12-5; J gene: TRBJ1-3; clone size: -; D gene: -
CDR3 DNA: TGTGCCAGCACGTATCAAGACTGGGGGCGCTATGGCTACACCTTC; CDR3 protein: CASTYQDWGRYGYTF; V gene: TRBV6-2/TRBV6-3; J gene: TRBJ1-2; clone size: many; D gene: -
CDR3 DNA: TGTGCCAGCAGTATCGACAGGGGAGGAGAGACCCAGTACTTC; CDR3 protein: CASSIDRGGETQYF; V gene: TRBV28; J gene: TRBJ2-5; clone size: -; D gene: TRBD1
CDR3 DNA: TGTGCTAGTGGTTTGGTTCCAGGGAACACTGAAGCTTTCTTT; CDR3 protein: CASGLVPGNTEAFF; V gene: TRBV12-5; J gene: TRBJ1-1; clone size: few; D gene: -
CDR3 DNA: TGTGCCAGCAGTCCGCCCGGACAGGGGGTGAACACTGAAGCTTTCTTT; CDR3 protein: CASSPPGQGVNTEAFF; V gene: TRBV6-1; J gene: TRBJ1-1; clone size: once; D gene: TRBD1
CDR3 DNA: TGTGCCAGCAGCTTTGACAGGGAAGCAGAGACCCAGTACTTC; CDR3 protein: CASSFDREAETQYF; V gene: TRBV7-2; J gene: TRBJ2-5; clone size: few; D gene: TRBD1
CDR3 DNA: TGTGCCAGCACCTTCGGGGGTTCAGAGACCCAGTACTTC; CDR3 protein: CASTFGGSETQYF; V gene: TRBV28; J gene: TRBJ2-5; clone size: many; D gene: -
CDR3 DNA: TGTGCCAGCAGTTTAGAAGGCGGGAACACTGAAGCTTTCTTT; CDR3 protein: CASSLEGGNTEAFF; V gene: TRBV28; J gene: TRBJ1-1; clone size: many; D gene: -
CDR3 DNA: TGTGCCAGCACCCTCCGGGGAGAGAACACTGAAGCTTTCTTT; CDR3 protein: CASTLRGENTEAFF; V gene: TRBV7-8; J gene: TRBJ1-1; clone size: many; D gene: -
CDR3 DNA: TGTGCCAGCAGTTGGACTAGCGGGTTAGAGTGGCAGTACTTC; CDR3 protein: CASSWTSGLEWQYF; V gene: TRBV12-3/TRBV12-4; J gene: TRBJ2-7; clone size: -; D gene: TRBD2
CDR3 DNA: TGCGCCAGCAGCCAAGTGGGCGACCGAGGGGCCTACGAGCAGTACTTC; CDR3 protein: CASSQVGDRGAYEQYF; V gene: TRBV4-3; J gene: TRBJ2-7; clone size: many; D gene: -
CDR3 DNA: TGTGCCACCAGCACCGGGACTAGCGGCACGTTGGACGAGCAGTACTTC; CDR3 protein: CATSTGTSGTLDEQYF; V gene: TRBV15; J gene: TRBJ2-7; clone size: -; D gene: TRBD2
CDR3 DNA: TGTGCCAGCAGTTCAGACGGGGACGAGCAGTACTTC; CDR3 protein: CASSSDGDEQYF; V gene: TRBV12-3/TRBV12-4; J gene: TRBJ2-7; clone size: -; D gene: -
CDR3 DNA: TGTGCCAGCAGCTTGCGGGACAGGGGGTTTTCCTACGAGCAGTACTTC; CDR3 protein: CASSLRDRGFSYEQYF; V gene: TRBV7-2; J gene: TRBJ2-7; clone size: -; D gene: TRBD1
CDR3 DNA: TGTGCCAGCGACAGGGGACTTTCTGAAGCTTTCTTT; CDR3 protein: CASDRGLSEAFF; V gene: TRBV6-1; J gene: TRBJ1-1; clone size: -; D gene: TRBD1
CDR3 DNA: TGTGCCAGCAGTTACTCTGACAGGGATCCACGAGGAAACATTCAGTACTTC; CDR3 protein: CASSYSDRDPRGNIQYF; V gene: TRBV6-5; J gene: TRBJ2-4; clone size: many; D gene: TRBD1
CDR3 DNA: TGTGCCAGCAGTGAAGCGCCTAGTGCCCAGAATGAAGCTTTCTTT; CDR3 protein: CASSEAPSAQNEAFF; V gene: TRBV6-1; J gene: TRBJ1-1; clone size: many; D gene: -
CDR3 DNA: TGTGCCAGCAGTTCCGGGTCAATTTACACCGGGGAGCTGTTTTTT; CDR3 protein: CASSSGSIYTGELFF; V gene: TRBV6-2/TRBV6-3; J gene: TRBJ2-2; clone size: many; D gene: -
CDR3 DNA: TGTGCCAGCTCATGGGACAGCTCCTACGAGCAGTACTTC; CDR3 protein: CASSWDSSYEQYF; V gene: TRBV7-2; J gene: TRBJ2-7; clone size: many; D gene: TRBD1
CDR3 DNA: TGTGCCAGCCTGGCGGGATACGAGCAGTACTTC; CDR3 protein: CASLAGYEQYF; V gene: TRBV28; J gene: TRBJ2-7; clone size: few; D gene: -
CDR3 DNA: TGTGCCAGTATACAGGCCTACGAGCAGTACTTC; CDR3 protein: CASIQAYEQYF; V gene: TRBV6-1; J gene: TRBJ2-7; clone size: -; D gene: -
CDR3 DNA: TGTGCCAGCAGCTTCCAACGAAGTGGGTGGGGGAACCAAGAGACCCAGTACTTC; CDR3 protein: CASSFQRSGWGNQETQYF; V gene: TRBV7-2; J gene: TRBJ2-5; clone size: many; D gene: -
CDR3 DNA: TGTGCCAGCACCATGAGGACAGCTGGCTACACCTTC; CDR3 protein: CASTMRTAGYTF; V gene: TRBV28; J gene: TRBJ1-2; clone size: few; D gene: -
CDR3 DNA: TGTGCCAGCGCCAGCTTCCATCAGCCCCAGCATTTT; CDR3 protein: CASASFHQPQHF; V gene: TRBV12-3/TRBV12-4; J gene: TRBJ1-5; clone size: many; D gene: -
CDR3 DNA: TGTGCCAGCAGTCCCCCTGGGGCGGGAGGGGGGACCCAGTACTTC; CDR3 protein: CASSPPGAGGGTQYF; V gene: TRBV28; J gene: TRBJ2-5; clone size: many; D gene: TRBD2
CDR3 DNA: TGTGCCAGCAGTGGTGACCCCTATTCGCCCCCCCAGCATTTT; CDR3 protein: CASSGDPYSPPQHF; V gene: TRBV6-1; J gene: TRBJ1-5; clone size: once; D gene: -
CDR3 DNA: TGTGCCAGCAGCTTATTGGGGAAAAGCAATCAGCCCCAGCATTTT; CDR3 protein: CASSLLGKSNQPQHF; V gene: TRBV7-2; J gene: TRBJ1-5; clone size: many; D gene: -
CDR3 DNA: TGCGCCAGCAGCTTGTCGAAATTTATCGGCTTCGGCAACTACGAGCAGTACTTC; CDR3 protein: CASSLSKFIGFGNYEQYF; V gene: TRBV5-1; J gene: TRBJ2-7; clone size: many; D gene: -
CDR3 DNA: TGTGCCAGCAGACAGGTAGCCGCCTACGAGCAGTACTTC; CDR3 protein: CASRQVAAYEQYF; V gene: TRBV7-9; J gene: TRBJ2-7; clone size: many; D gene: -
CDR3 DNA: TGTGCCTGGAGAGCAACTCCGGGACAGGGACCATATAACTATGGCTACACCTTC; CDR3 protein: CAWRATPGQGPYNYGYTF; V gene: TRBV30; J gene: TRBJ1-2; clone size: many; D gene: TRBD1
CDR3 DNA: TGTGCCATCAGCACCCGTGCCTACGAGCAGTACTTC; CDR3 protein: CAISTRAYEQYF; V gene: TRBV10-3; J gene: TRBJ2-7; clone size: many; D gene: -
CDR3 DNA: TGTGCCAGCAGCTTAGACCTTGGATCACCCCTCCACTTC; CDR3 protein: CASSLDLGSPLHF; V gene: TRBV7-2; J gene: TRBJ1-6; clone size: -; D gene: -
CDR3 DNA: TGTGCCAGCTCCGCTAGCGGGAGTTGGGGAGAGACCCAGTACTTC; CDR3 protein: CASSASGSWGETQYF; V gene: TRBV6-4; J gene: TRBJ2-5; clone size: many; D gene: TRBD2
CDR3 DNA: TGTGCCAGCAGTTACGGGACAGGGGTTCTCCTTGATGGCTACACCTTC; CDR3 protein: CASSYGTGVLLDGYTF; V gene: TRBV6-5; J gene: TRBJ1-2; clone size: -; D gene: TRBD1
CDR3 DNA: TGTGCCAGCAGGGGCGGACAGGGGGCTGAAGCTTTCTTT; CDR3 protein: CASRGGQGAEAFF; V gene: TRBV12-3/TRBV12-4; J gene: TRBJ1-1; clone size: few; D gene: TRBD1
CDR3 DNA: TGTGCCGCCCTAGCGGGAGGATACCAAGAGACCCAGTACTTC; CDR3 protein: CAALAGGYQETQYF; V gene: TRBV2; J gene: TRBJ2-5; clone size: -; D gene: TRBD2
CDR3 DNA: TGTGCCAGCAGTTACGAGTGGATAGCGGGAGCCTACGAGCAGTACTTC; CDR3 protein: CASSYEWIAGAYEQYF; V gene: TRBV6-2/TRBV6-3; J gene: TRBJ2-7; clone size: many; D gene: TRBD2
CDR3 DNA: TGTGCCAGCAGTTTACAGGGGGCGCATGACACTGAAGCTTTCTTT; CDR3 protein: CASSLQGAHDTEAFF; V gene: TRBV12-3/TRBV12-4; J gene: TRBJ1-1; clone size: many; D gene: TRBD1
CDR3 DNA: TGTGCCAGCAGCTTCTTGGCGGGACAGGTTGGCTTAGACATTCAGTACTTC; CDR3 protein: CASSFLAGQVGLDIQYF; V gene: TRBV7-9; J gene: TRBJ2-4; clone size: many; D gene: TRBD1
CDR3 DNA: TGTGCCAGCAGTTGGAGACGCGTCACCTATAGCAATCAGCCCCAGCATTTT; CDR3 protein: CASSWRRVTYSNQPQHF; V gene: TRBV12-3/TRBV12-4; J gene: TRBJ1-5; clone size: many; D gene: -
CDR3 DNA: TGTGCCATCAGTGAGGGTAACAGGGGCAACTATGGCTACACCTTC; CDR3 protein: CAISEGNRGNYGYTF; V gene: TRBV10-3; J gene: TRBJ1-2; clone size: many; D gene: TRBD1
CDR3 DNA: TGTGCCAGTAGCCGGACAGGGGGCTTCAACGAGCAGTACTTC; CDR3 protein: CASSRTGGFNEQYF; V gene: TRBV19; J gene: TRBJ2-7; clone size: -; D gene: TRBD1
CDR3 DNA: TGTGCCAGCAGTTTAGCCTCGGCGAGCTCCTACGAGCAGTACTTC; CDR3 protein: CASSLASASSYEQYF; V gene: TRBV28; J gene: TRBJ2-7; clone size: many; D gene: -
CDR3 DNA: TGTGCCAGCAGCCAAGATGATGGACGAACCGGCTACACCTTC; CDR3 protein: CASSQDDGRTGYTF; V gene: TRBV3-1; J gene: TRBJ1-2; clone size: many; D gene: -
CDR3 DNA: TGCGCCAGCAGCCTCGAACGGAACTATGGCTACACCTTC; CDR3 protein: CASSLERNYGYTF; V gene: TRBV4-1; J gene: TRBJ1-2; clone size: many; D gene: -
CDR3 DNA: TGTGCCAGCAGCCCCCCCAGTGGGACAGGGGAAGAAGAGACCCAGTACTTC; CDR3 protein: CASSPPSGTGEEETQYF; V gene: TRBV28; J gene: TRBJ2-5; clone size: -; D gene: TRBD1
CDR3 DNA: TGTGCCAGCAGCCCCGACAGGGGGGGTATGGAGACCCAGTACTTC; CDR3 protein: CASSPDRGGMETQYF; V gene: TRBV6-1; J gene: TRBJ2-5; clone size: -; D gene: TRBD1
CDR3 DNA: TGTGCCAGCAGTTTATTGGGCACAGGCCACACTGAAGCTTTCTTT; CDR3 protein: CASSLLGTGHTEAFF; V gene: TRBV12-3/TRBV12-4; J gene: TRBJ1-1; clone size: few; D gene: -